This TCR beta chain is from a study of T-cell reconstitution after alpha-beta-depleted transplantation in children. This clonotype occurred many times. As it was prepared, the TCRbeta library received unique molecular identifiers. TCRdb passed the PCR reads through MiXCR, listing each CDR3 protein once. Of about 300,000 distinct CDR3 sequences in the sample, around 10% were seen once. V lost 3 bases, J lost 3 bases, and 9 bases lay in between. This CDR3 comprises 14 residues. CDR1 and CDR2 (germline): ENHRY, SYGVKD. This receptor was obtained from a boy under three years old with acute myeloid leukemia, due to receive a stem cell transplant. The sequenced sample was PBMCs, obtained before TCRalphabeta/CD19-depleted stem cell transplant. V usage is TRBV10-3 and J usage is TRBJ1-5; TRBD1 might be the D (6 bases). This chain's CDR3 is CAISDRGSNQPQHF. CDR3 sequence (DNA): TGTGCCATCAGTGACAGGGGTTCCAATCAGCCCCAGCATTTT.